This is a list of T cell receptor beta chains from one sample in a study of blood T cell repertoires in COVID-19. Clones were read by immunoSEQ multiplex PCR, and TCRdb kept only the in-frame ones, dropping some. The data show 310,000 or so clones, about 86% seen once. Material for sequencing was peripheral blood. These TCRs come from a woman aged 45-65 years with acute or convalescent COVID-19. Both conserved end residues are part of each CDR3. Fields, in order: CDR3 protein, CDR3 DNA, V gene, J gene, D gene, clone size. D genes are given only for firm matches. Clone size is shown for a subset of rows, as once, few, many or a class of expanded clone.

CDR3aa: CASRGQANTEAFF
CDR3nt: TGTGCCAGCAGGGGACAGGCGAACACTGAAGCTTTCTTT
v_gene: TRBV2
j_gene: TRBJ1-1
d_gene: TRBD1
abundance: many

CDR3aa: CASSPATPTGYTF
CDR3nt: TGTGCCAGCAGTCCGGCGACTCCTACTGGCTACACCTTC
v_gene: TRBV28
j_gene: TRBJ1-2
d_gene: .
abundance: .

CDR3aa: CASSHYNEQFF
CDR3nt: TGTGCCAGCAGCCACTACAATGAGCAGTTCTTC
v_gene: TRBV5-8
j_gene: TRBJ2-1
d_gene: .
abundance: few

CDR3aa: CASSLEGSYGYTF
CDR3nt: TGCGCCAGCAGCTTGGAAGGGAGCTATGGCTACACCTTC
v_gene: TRBV5-1
j_gene: TRBJ1-2
d_gene: .
abundance: .

CDR3aa: CASSVGTRTEAFF
CDR3nt: TGTGCCAGCAGCGTCGGGACACGGACTGAAGCTTTCTTT
v_gene: TRBV21-1
j_gene: TRBJ1-1
d_gene: .
abundance: few

CDR3aa: CASSGLIRTDTQYF
CDR3nt: TGTGCCAGCAGCGGGCTTATACGCACAGATACGCAGTATTTT
v_gene: TRBV7-2
j_gene: TRBJ2-3
d_gene: .
abundance: .

CDR3aa: CALLQGEAFF
CDR3nt: TGTGCCTTACTACAGGGGGAAGCTTTCTTT
v_gene: TRBV30
j_gene: TRBJ1-1
d_gene: TRBD1
abundance: once

CDR3aa: CASSPDTPIYGYTF
CDR3nt: TGCGCCAGCAGCCCGGACACCCCCATATATGGCTACACCTTC
v_gene: TRBV5-1
j_gene: TRBJ1-2
d_gene: .
abundance: .

CDR3aa: CASDPEGGIYGYTF
CDR3nt: TGTGCCAGCGACCCTGAAGGGGGAATCTATGGCTACACCTTC
v_gene: TRBV2
j_gene: TRBJ1-2
d_gene: .
abundance: .

CDR3aa: CASSYRWGREESRETQYF
CDR3nt: TGTGCCAGCAGCTATCGATGGGGGCGGGAGGAAAGTCGGGAGACCCAGTACTTC
v_gene: TRBV5-6
j_gene: TRBJ2-5
d_gene: TRBD2
abundance: once

CDR3aa: CASSRTGGGSNQPQHF
CDR3nt: TGTGCCAGCAGCCGTACAGGGGGAGGGAGCAATCAGCCCCAGCATTTT
v_gene: TRBV5-8
j_gene: TRBJ1-5
d_gene: TRBD1
abundance: .

CDR3aa: CASSSRAAEAFF
CDR3nt: TGTGCCAGCAGCTCGCGGGCGGCTGAAGCTTTCTTT
v_gene: TRBV11-2
j_gene: TRBJ1-1
d_gene: .
abundance: .

CDR3aa: CASSLGTSGHNEQFF
CDR3nt: TGTGCCAGCTCACTTGGGACTAGCGGCCACAATGAGCAGTTCTTC
v_gene: TRBV18
j_gene: TRBJ2-1
d_gene: TRBD2
abundance: .

CDR3aa: CATSDLLGDGYTF
CDR3nt: TGTGCCACCAGTGATTTGTTGGGAGATGGCTACACCTTC
v_gene: TRBV24-1
j_gene: TRBJ1-2
d_gene: .
abundance: .

CDR3aa: CASSFLTGLEAFF
CDR3nt: TGCGCCAGCAGCTTCCTGACAGGGCTTGAGGCTTTCTTT
v_gene: TRBV5-1
j_gene: TRBJ1-1
d_gene: TRBD1
abundance: .

CDR3aa: CAISESVGYQPQHF
CDR3nt: TGTGCCATCAGTGAATCGGTCGGGTATCAGCCCCAGCATTTT
v_gene: TRBV10-3
j_gene: TRBJ1-5
d_gene: .
abundance: .

CDR3aa: CASSSGGPKFQETQYF
CDR3nt: TGTGCCAGCAGCTCGGGCGGGCCAAAGTTTCAAGAGACCCAGTACTTC
v_gene: TRBV5-4
j_gene: TRBJ2-5
d_gene: .
abundance: few

CDR3aa: CASSYATSLNEQFF
CDR3nt: TGTGCCAGCAGTTACGCGACTAGCCTGAATGAGCAGTTCTTC
v_gene: TRBV6-5
j_gene: TRBJ2-1
d_gene: TRBD2
abundance: .

CDR3aa: CSVKPIQDPNTEAFF
CDR3nt: TGCAGCGTTAAACCGATACAGGACCCCAACACTGAAGCTTTCTTT
v_gene: TRBV29-1
j_gene: TRBJ1-1
d_gene: .
abundance: few

CDR3aa: CASGSRGDTQYF
CDR3nt: TGTGCTAGTGGTTCCCGCGGAGATACGCAGTATTTT
v_gene: TRBV12-5
j_gene: TRBJ2-3
d_gene: .
abundance: .

CDR3aa: CSVDGYRGGYTF
CDR3nt: TGCAGCGTTGATGGGTACAGGGGTGGCTACACCTTC
v_gene: TRBV29-1
j_gene: TRBJ1-2
d_gene: TRBD1
abundance: .

CDR3aa: CASSPEREGDTQYF
CDR3nt: TGTGCCAGCAGCCCGGAGCGGGAAGGAGATACGCAGTATTTT
v_gene: TRBV5-4
j_gene: TRBJ2-3
d_gene: TRBD2
abundance: .

CDR3aa: CASGLGDSAEQFF
CDR3nt: TGTGCTAGTGGTTTGGGTGACAGCGCCGAGCAGTTCTTC
v_gene: TRBV12-5
j_gene: TRBJ2-1
d_gene: .
abundance: few

CDR3aa: CASSAPSGGSSYNEQFF
CDR3nt: TGTGCCAGCAGCGCCCCTAGCGGGGGAAGCTCCTACAATGAGCAGTTCTTC
v_gene: TRBV9
j_gene: TRBJ2-1
d_gene: TRBD2
abundance: .

CDR3aa: CASSPTGQGGEKLFF
CDR3nt: TGCGCCAGCAGCCCCACGGGACAGGGTGGTGAAAAACTGTTTTTT
v_gene: TRBV5-1
j_gene: TRBJ1-4
d_gene: TRBD1
abundance: .

CDR3aa: CSVDVAQETQYF
CDR3nt: TGCAGCGTTGATGTAGCGCAAGAGACCCAGTACTTC
v_gene: TRBV29-1
j_gene: TRBJ2-5
d_gene: .
abundance: .

CDR3aa: CASSPGTSGAYEQYF
CDR3nt: TGTGCCAGCAGCCCGGGGACTAGCGGTGCCTACGAGCAGTACTTC
v_gene: TRBV4-2
j_gene: TRBJ2-7
d_gene: TRBD2
abundance: .

CDR3aa: CASRPGGSTNEKLFF
CDR3nt: TGTGCCAGCAGACCCGGGGGATCAACTAATGAAAAACTGTTTTTT
v_gene: TRBV27
j_gene: TRBJ1-4
d_gene: .
abundance: .

CDR3aa: CASSSYRKPEAFF
CDR3nt: TGTGCCAGCAGCTCCTACAGGAAACCTGAAGCTTTCTTT
v_gene: TRBV5-8
j_gene: TRBJ1-1
d_gene: .
abundance: .

CDR3aa: CASSLTGNTEAFF
CDR3nt: TGTGCCAGCAGCCTGACAGGGAACACTGAAGCTTTCTTT
v_gene: TRBV7-9
j_gene: TRBJ1-1
d_gene: .
abundance: .

CDR3aa: CASRDRTGVDQPQHF
CDR3nt: TGTGCCAGCAGAGACCGTACAGGGGTGGATCAGCCCCAGCATTTT
v_gene: TRBV6-1
j_gene: TRBJ1-5
d_gene: TRBD1
abundance: .

CDR3aa: CATSGTGGNKPQHF
CDR3nt: TGTGCCACCAGCGGGACAGGGGGGAACAAACCCCAGCATTTT
v_gene: TRBV24-1
j_gene: TRBJ1-5
d_gene: TRBD1
abundance: once

CDR3aa: CAWSLRGDAGYTF
CDR3nt: TGTGCCTGGAGTTTACGCGGGGATGCTGGCTACACCTTC
v_gene: TRBV30
j_gene: TRBJ1-2
d_gene: .
abundance: .

CDR3aa: CASSPGTGGYNEQFF
CDR3nt: TGTGCCAGCAGCCCCGGGACAGGGGGATACAATGAGCAGTTCTTC
v_gene: TRBV11-2
j_gene: TRBJ2-1
d_gene: TRBD1
abundance: .

CDR3aa: CASSPAGQIITEAFF
CDR3nt: TGTGCCAGCAGCCCTGCCGGACAGATTATAACTGAAGCTTTCTTT
v_gene: TRBV11-2
j_gene: TRBJ1-1
d_gene: .
abundance: .

CDR3aa: CASSRGENTGELFF
CDR3nt: TGCGCCAGCAGCAGAGGAGAGAACACCGGGGAGCTGTTTTTT
v_gene: TRBV5-1
j_gene: TRBJ2-2
d_gene: .
abundance: .

CDR3aa: CATGGRSTGELFF
CDR3nt: TGTGCCACCGGGGGGAGGAGCACCGGGGAGCTGTTTTTT
v_gene: TRBV24-1
j_gene: TRBJ2-2
d_gene: .
abundance: .

CDR3aa: CASSEGQAQLTTDTQYF
CDR3nt: TGTGCCAGCAGCGAGGGACAGGCACAACTAACCACAGATACGCAGTATTTT
v_gene: TRBV11-3
j_gene: TRBJ2-3
d_gene: TRBD1
abundance: .

CDR3aa: CASSYSGARDTEAFF
CDR3nt: TGCGCCAGCAGTTATTCAGGGGCTAGGGACACTGAAGCTTTCTTT
v_gene: TRBV10-2
j_gene: TRBJ1-1
d_gene: .
abundance: .

CDR3aa: CASSSSTSGTYNEQFF
CDR3nt: TGCGCCAGCAGCTCGTCGACTAGCGGGACCTACAATGAGCAGTTCTTC
v_gene: TRBV5-1
j_gene: TRBJ2-1
d_gene: TRBD2
abundance: .

CDR3aa: CASSKLGEGYTF
CDR3nt: TGTGCCAGCAGCAAACTTGGGGAGGGCTACACCTTC
v_gene: TRBV21-1
j_gene: TRBJ1-2
d_gene: .
abundance: .

CDR3aa: CASSLDLSGQPNTGELFF
CDR3nt: TGTGCCAGCAGCTTAGATCTATCGGGACAGCCCAACACCGGGGAGCTGTTTTTT
v_gene: TRBV11-2
j_gene: TRBJ2-2
d_gene: TRBD1
abundance: .

CDR3aa: CASSLWRGEAFF
CDR3nt: TGTGCCAGCAGTTTATGGAGGGGTGAAGCTTTCTTT
v_gene: TRBV12-3/TRBV12-4
j_gene: TRBJ1-1
d_gene: .
abundance: .

CDR3aa: CASSQVAGGYYGYTF
CDR3nt: TGTGCCAGCAGCCAAGTGGCAGGGGGGTACTATGGCTACACCTTC
v_gene: TRBV14
j_gene: TRBJ1-2
d_gene: TRBD1
abundance: .

CDR3aa: CASRAAGQNQPQHF
CDR3nt: TGTGCCAGCAGGGCCGCCGGACAGAATCAGCCCCAGCATTTT
v_gene: TRBV28
j_gene: TRBJ1-5
d_gene: .
abundance: .

CDR3aa: CASSLQGESYNEQFF
CDR3nt: TGCGCCAGCAGCTTACAGGGGGAGTCCTACAATGAGCAGTTCTTC
v_gene: TRBV5-1
j_gene: TRBJ2-1
d_gene: TRBD1
abundance: .

CDR3aa: CASSFGGSGANVLTF
CDR3nt: TGCGCCAGCAGCTTCGGGGGAAGTGGGGCCAACGTCCTGACTTTC
v_gene: TRBV5-1
j_gene: TRBJ2-6
d_gene: .
abundance: .

CDR3aa: CASSVLAGGETQYF
CDR3nt: TGTGCCAGCAGCGTACTAGCGGGAGGGGAGACCCAGTACTTC
v_gene: TRBV9
j_gene: TRBJ2-5
d_gene: TRBD2
abundance: .

CDR3aa: CASRGTSDYEQYF
CDR3nt: TGTGCCAGCAGGGGGACTAGCGATTACGAGCAGTACTTC
v_gene: TRBV2
j_gene: TRBJ2-7
d_gene: TRBD2
abundance: .

CDR3aa: CASSERRGSSGNTIYF
CDR3nt: TGTGCCAGCAGTGAACGCAGGGGGTCCTCTGGAAACACCATATATTTT
v_gene: TRBV6-1
j_gene: TRBJ1-3
d_gene: TRBD1
abundance: .

CDR3aa: CASGTSGSRNEQFF
CDR3nt: TGTGCCAGCGGGACTAGCGGGAGTAGGAATGAGCAGTTCTTC
v_gene: TRBV6-6
j_gene: TRBJ2-1
d_gene: TRBD2
abundance: .